One and the same sample provided the 14 T cell receptor beta chains below, sequenced in a study of blood T cell repertoires in COVID-19. This table comes from immunoSEQ multiplex PCR, and its TCRdb copy is limited to in-frame clones, with some not included. The sample contains 150,000 to 200,000 clones, roughly nine tenths of which appear only once. Sequenced sample: peripheral blood. These receptors all come from a man between 65 and 85 years old with active or convalescent COVID-19.

This rearrangement joins TRBV3-1 (or the pseudogene TRBV3-2) to TRBJ1-5; D unresolved. V was pared by 1 base and J by 10 bases, with 23 bases between. The CDR3 extends over 17 amino acids. CDR1 is LGHDT, CDR2 YNNKEL, per germline (reference sequence). CDR3 sequence: CASSQGRAGGSAGPQHF. DNA for the CDR3: TGTGCCAGCAGCCAAGGTCGGGCGGGCGGATCGGCCGGCCCCCAGCATTTT.

This sequence joins TRBV7-9 and TRBJ2-3; 7 bases fit TRBD1. The germline V gene has CDR1 SEHNR and CDR2 FQNEAQ (reference sequence). The CDR3 runs 13 residues. With V trimmed by 5 bases and J by 8 bases, 7 bases remained unmatched. The CDR3 here is CASSQEQGSTQYF. In DNA form, the CDR3 reads TGTGCCAGCAGCCAGGAACAGGGGAGTACGCAGTATTTT. Full variable domain (missing parts from reference TRBV7-9 and TRBJ2-3): DTGVSQNPRHKITKRGQNVTFRCDPISEHNRLYWYRQTLGQGPEFLTYFQNEAQLEKSRLLSDRFSAERPKGSFSTLEIQRTEQGDSAMYLCASSQEQGSTQYFGPGTRLTVL.

The chain joins TRBV11-2 to TRBJ2-5, with 7 bases fitting TRBD1. CDR1 SGHAT and CDR2 FQNNGV come from the germline V gene. With 5 bases clipped from V and 3 bases from J, the junction kept 12 bases outside the gene matches. The CDR3 is made up of 16 amino acids. CDR3 nucleotides: TGTGCCAGCAGCCCCCGTTGGACAGGAGCCAAAGAGACCCAGTACTTC. Translation gives CASSPRWTGAKETQYF.

This clone has just a few counts. The rearrangement joins TRBV5-6 to TRBJ2-1; perhaps TRBD1 as D (6 bases). V was trimmed by 0 bases and J by 5 bases, leaving 6 bases between them. Germline loops: CDR1 SGHDT, CDR2 YYEEEE. This CDR3 spans 13 amino acids. The CDR3 DNA reads TGTGCCAGCAGCTTGGACAGGGACAATGAGCAGTTCTTC. Protein: CASSLDRDNEQFF.

V gene TRBV4-1 combines with J gene TRBJ2-5; 9 bases are a match to TRBD2. CDR1 is MGHRA, CDR2 YSYEKL, per germline. The CDR3 is made up of 18 amino acids. J lost 5 bases, V lost 3 bases, and 16 bases had no gene match. The CDR3 here is CASSQDSGGFLRWETQYF. The DNA of the CDR3 is TGCGCCAGCAGCCAGGACAGCGGGGGGTTCCTCCGATGGGAGACCCAGTACTTC.

The chain joins TRBV12-5 to TRBJ2-1, with 9 positions matching TRBD1. The germline V gene encodes CDR1 LGHNT and CDR2 FRNRAP. After removal of 6 bases from V and 13 bases from J, the junction contained 7 bases not matched to a gene. The CDR3 sequence is 12 residues long. CDR3 sequence: CASGRGQGSQFF. Here the CDR3 DNA reads TGTGCTAGTGGAAGGGGACAGGGCAGTCAGTTCTTC.

This rearrangement joins TRBV6-6 to TRBJ2-5; 9 bases agree with TRBD1. V shed 11 bases, J shed 5 bases, and the junction held 12 bases outside the gene matches. CDR3 size: 14 residues. Germline CDR1 and CDR2: MNHNY and SVGAGI (reference sequence). The CDR3 DNA reads TGTGCCGCGTCTTCCGGGGGGACAGGGGAGACCCAGTACTTC. Protein sequence: CAASSGGTGETQYF.

The chain combines TRBV30 with TRBJ2-6; 11 bases are shared with TRBD2. The germline V gene has CDR1 GTSNPN and CDR2 SVGIG (reference sequence). V lost 2 bases, J lost 1 base, and 4 bases stayed unmatched. The CDR3 extends over 17 amino acids. In DNA, the CDR3 is TGTGCCTGGAGTCTACTAGCGGGAGTTTCTGGGGCCAACGTCCTGACTTTC. This encodes CAWSLLAGVSGANVLTF.

V gene TRBV28 combines with J gene TRBJ2-7; tentatively, D is TRBD1 (5 bases). The V and J ends lost 3 bases and 11 bases respectively, with 17 bases between them. CDR1 and CDR2 from the germline V gene are MDHEN and SYDVKM. The CDR3 loop spans 13 amino acids. CDR3 coding DNA: TGTGCCAGCAGTTTTCAGGGCTCACCCTCAAAGTACTTC. It codes for CASSFQGSPSKYF.

The chain employs TRBV28 and TRBJ2-5; D is uncertain. Germline V gives CDR1 MDHEN, CDR2 SYDVKM. CDR3 length: 16 residues. V shed 7 bases and J shed 5 bases, with 23 bases lying between them. CDR3 protein: CASIPNGIGAGETQYF. The CDR3 DNA reads TGTGCCAGCATTCCTAACGGAATAGGAGCCGGGGAGACCCAGTACTTC.

This chain uses TRBV6-1 with TRBJ1-1; D may be TRBD1 (5 bases). Deletions cut 1 base from V and 0 bases from J, with 18 bases between. Per the germline V gene, CDR1 is MNHNS and CDR2 is SASEGT. The CDR3 is 18 amino acids. The CDR3 DNA reads as TGTGCCAGCAGTGAAGAGGATGGGGCAGGGTGGATGAACACTGAAGCTTTCTTT. It is translated as CASSEEDGAGWMNTEAFF.

This clone was detected only once. The chain employs TRBV24-1 and TRBJ2-1; 10 bases are a match to TRBD1. Germline trimming cut 2 bases from V and 2 bases from J; bases unmatched to any gene: 2. Per the germline V gene, CDR1 is KGHDR and CDR2 is SFDVKD. The CDR3 loop spans 16 amino acids. In nucleotides, the CDR3 is TGTGCCACCAGTGATTGGACAGGGGGGCCCTACAATGAGCAGTTCTTC. Protein: CATSDWTGGPYNEQFF.

This chain links TRBV11-2 with TRBJ2-7; 12 bases line up with TRBD2. The junction had 1 base not matched to a gene; V was cut back by 1 base and J by 12 bases. The CDR3 has 12 residues. CDR1 SGHAT and CDR2 FQNNGV come from the germline V gene. The DNA of the CDR3 is TGTGCCAGCAGCTTAGGGACTAGCGGGACGTACTTC. This codes for CASSLGTSGTYF.

This chain links TRBV29-1 with TRBJ2-7, with 10 bases aligning to TRBD1. V shed 0 bases, J shed 6 bases, and the junction held 2 bases outside the gene matches. The CDR3 has 13 residues. Germline V gene data show CDR1 as SQVTM and CDR2 as ANQGSEA. As DNA, the CDR3 is TGCAGCGTTGAAGAGGGGACAGGGGCCGAGCAGTACTTC. This sequence encodes CSVEEGTGAEQYF.